This T cell receptor beta chain was sequenced during a study of control samples from healthy donors and cancer patients. The V and J ends lost 5 bases and 6 bases respectively, with 11 bases between them. Germline V CDR1 and CDR2: SGHAT, FQNNGV. CDR3 length equals 12 residues. Method: immunoSEQ multiplex PCR; TCRdb's copy keeps in-frame clones and lacks some. Among around 130,000 clones listed, around 92% were seen once. The sequenced material came from PBMCs. The J gene is TRBJ2-7, the V gene TRBV11-2; maybe TRBD1 (5 bases). This TCR was sampled from a man aged 45-60 years with head and neck cancer. CDR3: CASSRQTIEQYF. The CDR3 coding sequence is TGTGCCAGCAGCCGACAGACAATCGAGCAGTACTTC. Supplemented by reference TRBV11-2 and TRBJ2-7, the full variable domain reads EAGVAQSPRYKIIEKRQSVAFWCNPISGHATLYWYQQILGQGPKLLIQFQNNGVVDDSQLPKDRFSAERLKGVDSTLKIQPAKLEDSAVYLCASSRQTIEQYFGPGTRLTVT.